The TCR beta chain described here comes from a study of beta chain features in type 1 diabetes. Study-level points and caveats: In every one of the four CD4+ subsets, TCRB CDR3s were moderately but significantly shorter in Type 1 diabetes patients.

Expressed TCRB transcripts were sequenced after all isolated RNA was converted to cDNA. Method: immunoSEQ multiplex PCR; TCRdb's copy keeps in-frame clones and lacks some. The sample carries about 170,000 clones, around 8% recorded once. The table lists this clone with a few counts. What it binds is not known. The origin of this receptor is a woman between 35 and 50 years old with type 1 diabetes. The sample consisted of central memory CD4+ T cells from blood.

The CDR3 DNA reads as TGTGCCAGCAAGACAGGGATTAGCACAGATACGCAGTATTTT. This translates into CASKTGISTDTQYF. The chain is built from TRBV28 and TRBJ2-3, with 7 bases aligning to TRBD1. The V gene end was trimmed by 7 bases and the J gene end by 0 bases; junction bases not matched to a gene: 4. The germline V gene encodes CDR1 MDHEN and CDR2 SYDVKM. CDR3 length: 14 residues.